This T cell receptor (beta chain) was sequenced in a study of T cell responses to AZD1222 COVID-19 vaccine. Study-level findings and limits: Vaccine-associated CD4 TCRs spanned spike, dominant at 160-218 and 743-854.

With regard to this clone: No antigen is known for it.

Per germline, CDR1 SGHRS and CDR2 YFSETQ. The length of the CDR3 is 15 residues. V shed 1 base and J shed 4 bases, with 14 bases lying between them. Profiling relied on immunoSEQ multiplex PCR, and the TCRdb table lists in-frame clones only, not all of them. The sample shows about 120,000 clones, 80% to 95% of them seen only once. Material: peripheral blood, obtained on day 0 of AZD1222 vaccination. V usage is TRBV5-1 and J usage is TRBJ1-2; the D gene is possibly TRBD1 (6 bases). The receptor was derived from an adult in good health. In nucleotides, the CDR3 is TGCGCCAGCAGCTTGTCTACAGGGAAGGGCTATGGCTACACCTTC. Translating it yields CASSLSTGKGYGYTF. Full variable domain (rest looked up from reference TRBV5-1 and TRBJ1-2): KAGVTQTPRYLIKTRGQQVTLSCSPISGHRSVSWYQQTPGQGLQFLFEYFSETQRNKGNFPGRFSGRQFSNSRSEMNVSTLELGDSALYLCASSLSTGKGYGYTFGSGTRLTVV.